There are many counts of the clone carrying this T cell receptor beta chain. Its antigen remains unknown. One entry per CDR3 protein results from TCRdb running MiXCR on the reads. The repertoire holds thousands of distinct CDR3 sequences, with about a sixth as singletons. The data were taken from a study of liver allograft versus peripheral blood T cells. About the study: Hepatic allograft T cell receptor repertoires were evaluated relative to those present in recipients' peripheral blood.

CDR3 length: 12 residues. Germline V gene data show CDR1 as MNHNS and CDR2 as SASEGT. Trimming cost V 9 bases and J 3 bases, with 12 bases left between them. Notes on the study in general: There were reportedly differences between T cell receptor repertoires inside liver allografts and those in peripheral blood.

V gene TRBV6-1 combines with J gene TRBJ2-7, with D uncertain. The source is a human patient who had a liver transplant. Some T cells may be transferred from the graft donor. CDR3 sequence reads: CAREGPIYEQYF. The CDR3, as DNA: TGTGCCAGAGAAGGACCTATCTACGAGCAGTACTTC.